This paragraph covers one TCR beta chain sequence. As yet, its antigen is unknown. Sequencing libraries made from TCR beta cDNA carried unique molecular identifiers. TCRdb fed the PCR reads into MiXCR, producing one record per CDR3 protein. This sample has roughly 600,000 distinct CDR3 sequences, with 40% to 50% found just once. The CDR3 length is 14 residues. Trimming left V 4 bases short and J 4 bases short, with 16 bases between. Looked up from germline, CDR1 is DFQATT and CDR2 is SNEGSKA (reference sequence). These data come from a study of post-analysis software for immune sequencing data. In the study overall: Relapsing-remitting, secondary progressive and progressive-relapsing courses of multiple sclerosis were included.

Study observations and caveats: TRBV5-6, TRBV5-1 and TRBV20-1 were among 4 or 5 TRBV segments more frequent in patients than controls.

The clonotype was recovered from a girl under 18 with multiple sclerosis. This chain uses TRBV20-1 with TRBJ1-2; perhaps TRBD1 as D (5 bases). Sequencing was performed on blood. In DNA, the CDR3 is TGCAGTGCTACCCACTCGGCAGGGACCTATGGCTACACCTTC. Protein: CSATHSAGTYGYTF.